The 3 T cell receptor beta chains presented below share a single source sample, sequenced in a study of blood T cell repertoires in COVID-19 (dated by TCRdb to the early 2020s). Receptor amplification or capture employed the immunoSEQ multiplex PCR assay. Here the immuneACCESS table is served through TCRdb, limited to in-frame sequences with V and J called. Missing clones are a known gap in these copies; in checked studies unresolved V genes cover under half, and the rest lacks a known reason. This sample gives 250,000 to 350,000 clones in total; about 85% of them show up just once. Approximately 0.94% of the sample lies in the top ten. Sample: peripheral blood. These receptors came from a human donor with COVID-19, enrolled during active disease. The donor label of this sample is uncertain.

This clone is a singleton in its sample. The rearrangement joins TRBV30 to TRBJ1-5; D possibly corresponds to TRBD1 (5 bases). Germline CDR1 GTSNPN, CDR2 SVGIG (reference sequence). The V end was cut by 2 bases, the J end by 2 bases, with 16 bases between. This CDR3 region has 16 residues. The CDR3 spells CAWSPRGGVGNQPQHF. CDR3 sequence (DNA): TGTGCCTGGAGTCCCCGTGGAGGGGTTGGCAATCAGCCCCAGCATTTT.

The V call is TRBV6-5, the J call TRBJ2-5; TRBD1 aligns across 7 bases. The CDR3 sequence is 13 residues long. The junction had 7 bases not matched to a gene; V was cut back by 7 bases and J by 5 bases. Germline assignment: CDR1 MNHEY and CDR2 SVGAGI. The CDR3 loop is CASTLDRRETQYF. As DNA, the CDR3 is TGTGCCAGCACCCTGGACAGGCGGGAGACCCAGTACTTC.

The chain joins TRBV19 to TRBJ1-5; unclear D gene. The germline V gene has CDR1 LNHDA and CDR2 SQIVND (reference sequence). The CDR3 contains 13 residues. With 3 bases removed from V and 3 bases from J, the gap between germline ends came to 6 bases. CDR3 sequence: CASSMAFNQPQHF. The CDR3 nucleotides read TGTGCCAGTAGTATGGCCTTCAATCAGCCCCAGCATTTT.